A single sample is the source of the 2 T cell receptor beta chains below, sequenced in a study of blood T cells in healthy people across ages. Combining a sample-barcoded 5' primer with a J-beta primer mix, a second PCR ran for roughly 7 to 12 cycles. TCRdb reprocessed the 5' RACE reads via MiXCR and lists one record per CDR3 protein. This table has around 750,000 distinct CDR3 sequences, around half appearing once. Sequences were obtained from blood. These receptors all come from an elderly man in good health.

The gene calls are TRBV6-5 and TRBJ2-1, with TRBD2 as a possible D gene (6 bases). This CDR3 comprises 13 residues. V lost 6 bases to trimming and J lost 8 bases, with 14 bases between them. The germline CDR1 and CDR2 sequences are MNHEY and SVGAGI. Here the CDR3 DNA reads TGTGCCAGCAGCCGCGGGAAACGGGATGAGCAGTTCTTC. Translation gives CASSRGKRDEQFF.

The CDR3 loop reads CASSLSGPAPYEQYF. The CDR3 DNA sequence: TGTGCCAGCAGTTTATCGGGTCCAGCACCCTACGAGCAGTACTTC. The chain employs TRBV28 and TRBJ2-7; no clear D. Trimming took 1 base from V and 2 from J, leaving 12 bases between them. CDR1 is MDHEN and CDR2 is SYDVKM in the germline V gene. This CDR3 contains 15 residues.